This T cell receptor (beta chain) stems from a study of blood T cells in healthy people across ages. Study-level points and caveats: More naive CD4+ cells and higher diversity marked long-lived donors relative to aged donors.

Then a second PCR, running roughly 7 to 11 cycles, was carried out with a sample-barcoded 5' primer and a J-beta primer mix. MiXCR was run by TCRdb on the 5' RACE reads, yielding one entry per CDR3 protein. The repertoire holds 500,000 to 650,000 distinct CDR3 sequences, with 27% as singletons. A remark on this clonotype: Its antigen remains unknown.

The same data also went into a second study, on T cells of mothers and their children.

The sequence derives from a boy aged 2 to 10 in good health. The sequenced sample consisted of blood.

The CDR3 coding sequence is TGTGCCAGTAGATTGGGGGGCGCGACCTACAATGAGCAGTTCTTC. Amino acids: CASRLGGATYNEQFF. The rearrangement joins TRBV19 to TRBJ2-7, with D tentatively TRBD1 or TRBD2 (6 bases each). TRBJ2-1 explains the end of the DNA better; the J call may be wrong. This CDR3 has 15 residues. Looked up from germline, CDR1 is LNHDA and CDR2 is SQIVND (reference sequence).